The 25 T cell receptor beta chains listed next were all sequenced from one sample in a study of response to subunit inactivated influenza vaccine. TCRdb itself ran the RT-PCR reads through MiXCR, one entry per CDR3 protein. The data show fewer than 350,000 distinct CDR3 sequences, around a fifth seen once. Source: PBMCs from blood, taken approximately 22 months after vaccination. The receptors derive from a man in his fifties or sixties who received an inactivated influenza vaccine.

This clonotype was counted a few times. The chain uses TRBV7-8 and TRBJ1-3; 7 bases align to TRBD1. This CDR3 has 16 residues. Germline V lookup: CDR1 SGHVS, CDR2 FQNEAQ. V lost 4 bases and J lost 3; bases outside the gene matches: 9. This CDR3 is CASSSKTGQIGNTIYF. CDR3 bases: TGTGCCAGCAGCTCGAAGACAGGGCAAATTGGAAACACCATATATTTT.

In this sample, this clonotype turned up many times. J is TRBJ1-6 and V is TRBV12-3 or TRBV12-4; D is possibly TRBD1 (5 bases). The CDR3 runs to 14 residues. The V end was cut by 5 bases, the J end by 5 bases, with 10 bases between. The DNA for the CDR3 is TGTGCCAGCAGTCGTGACAGCAATAATTCACCCCTCCACTTT. Its protein product is CASSRDSNNSPLHF.

This chain connects TRBV12-3 or TRBV12-4 to TRBJ2-2; D possibly corresponds to TRBD1 (8 bases). The CDR3 has 16 residues. V was pared by 5 bases and J by 4 bases, with 17 bases between. DNA for the CDR3: TGTGCCAGCAGTCCTGGACAGGGAGGGAGCACCGGGGAGCTGTTTTTT. Translation gives CASSPGQGGSTGELFF.

A few counts support this clonotype. V usage is TRBV11-1 and J usage is TRBJ2-3; 9 bases align to TRBD2. This CDR3 contains 18 residues. Germline CDR1 and CDR2: SGHAT and FQDESV (reference sequence). V lost 4 bases, J lost 0 bases, and 11 bases stayed unmatched. CDR3 bases: TGTGCCAGCAGCTCGAGCGTCCTAGCGGGGATTAGCACAGATACGCAGTATTTT. Protein sequence: CASSSSVLAGISTDTQYF.

A few counts support this clonotype. The chain uses TRBV27 and TRBJ2-3, with D perhaps matching TRBD1 (6 bases). This CDR3 is 14 amino acids long. Germline CDR1 and CDR2: MNHEY and SMNVEV (reference sequence). Trimming shortened V by 7 bases and J by 6 bases, and 17 bases separated the two germline ends. CDR3 DNA: TGTGCCAGCACCCTAGGGGCAGGGGTGGATACGCAGTATTTT. The encoded protein is CASTLGAGVDTQYF.

There are a few counts of this clonotype. This rearrangement joins TRBV4-1 to TRBJ1-5; the match to TRBD1 covers 7 bases. CDR1 is MGHRA, CDR2 YSYEKL, per germline. Trimming at V came to 4 bases and at J to 1 base, leaving 7 bases not matched to a gene. The CDR3 loop spans 16 amino acids. The CDR3 region is CASSPYQGESNQPQHF. The DNA for the CDR3 is TGCGCCAGCAGCCCATACCAGGGGGAAAGCAATCAGCCCCAGCATTTT.

This rearrangement joins TRBV25-1 to TRBJ2-1; D gene uncertain. Germline V gives CDR1 MGHDK, CDR2 SYGVNS. With 7 bases removed from V and 0 bases from J, the gap between germline ends came to 10 bases. This CDR3 comprises 14 residues. CDR3 nucleotide sequence: TGTGCCAGCACAATGGGCAACTCCTACAATGAGCAGTTCTTC. It specifies CASTMGNSYNEQFF.

This chain joins TRBV6-1 and TRBJ2-1; D uncertain. The germline V gene has CDR1 MNHNS and CDR2 SASEGT. Trimming took 5 bases from V and 6 from J, leaving 5 bases between them. This CDR3 has 11 residues. Written as DNA, the CDR3 is TGTGCCAGCAGTACTTTCAATGAGCAGTTCTTC. Translating it yields CASSTFNEQFF.

V is TRBV15 and J is TRBJ1-2, with a tentative D call TRBD1 (6 bases). Germline V lookup: CDR1 LNHNV, CDR2 YYDKDF (reference sequence). The CDR3 has 15 residues. V shed 0 bases and J shed 4 bases, with 12 bases lying between them. DNA for the CDR3: TGTGCCACCAGCAGAGATTTAGGGGGAGGCTATGGCTACACCTTC. Translation: CATSRDLGGGYGYTF.

The rearrangement joins TRBV28 to TRBJ2-7; tentative D call: TRBD1 (5 bases). There are 12 residues in the CDR3. Germline lookup yields CDR1 MDHEN and CDR2 SYDVKM. V dropped 8 bases and J dropped 0 bases, with 8 bases sitting between them. CDR3 bases: TGTGCCAGCGGGGCGATCTCCTACGAGCAGTACTTC. It translates to CASGAISYEQYF.

This clonotype has only a few counts. CDR3 in amino acids: CASSFSTAVEPQHF. DNA of the CDR3: TGTGCCAGCAGCTTCTCTACAGCGGTCGAGCCCCAGCATTTT. The chain links TRBV7-9 to TRBJ1-5; D gene unclear. This CDR3 contains 14 residues. Trimming removed 3 bases from V and 8 bases from J, with 14 bases in between. Germline values: CDR1 SEHNR, CDR2 FQNEAQ (reference sequence).

J is TRBJ1-1 and V is TRBV30, with 7 bases lining up with TRBD1. V was pared by 7 bases and J by 1 base, with 9 bases of the junction left unmatched. Germline V gene sequence: CDR1 GTSNPN, CDR2 SVGIG (reference sequence). The CDR3 sequence is 14 residues long. In DNA form, the CDR3 reads TGTGCCTCGGATAGGGGACAGAGGAACACTGAAGCTTTCTTT. Encoded protein: CASDRGQRNTEAFF.

The rearrangement uses TRBV14 and TRBJ1-1, with D possibly TRBD1 on 6 matching bases. CDR1 SGHDN and CDR2 FVKESK come from the germline V gene. This CDR3 is 17 amino acids long. V gave up 1 base and J gave up 1 base, with 16 bases separating them. In DNA, the CDR3 is TGTGCCAGCAGCCAAGGGCCGGGGGCCGTTTGGAACACTGAAGCTTTCTTT. Translation: CASSQGPGAVWNTEAFF.

V and J are TRBV2 and TRBJ1-6; no firm D call. Germline V gene lookup returns CDR1 SNHLY and CDR2 FYNNEI. Trimming stripped 3 bases from V and 8 bases from J, with 11 bases between. CDR3 size: 14 residues. CDR3 region: CASSDLGGHSPLHF. The CDR3 region has the DNA TGTGCCAGCAGTGATTTGGGTGGGCATTCACCCCTCCACTTT.

This clonotype was counted a few times. The CDR3 region is CSASVWEKLFF. The CDR3 region has the DNA TGCAGTGCTAGTGTGTGGGAAAAACTGTTTTTT. This chain connects TRBV20-1 to TRBJ1-4; D is undetermined. The V end lost 3 bases, the J end lost 8 bases, and 7 bases lay between the germline ends. Germline CDR1 reads DFQATT; CDR2 reads SNEGSKA (reference sequence). This CDR3 has 11 residues.

This clonotype was counted only a few times. The genes are TRBV5-1 and TRBJ2-3; D is undetermined. The CDR3 runs to 14 residues. Trimming removed 1 base at V and 2 bases at J, with 8 bases between. Germline V gives CDR1 SGHRS, CDR2 YFSETQ. The CDR3 DNA reads TGCGCCAGCAGCTTGACGGACGTCACAGATACGCAGTATTTT. Residues: CASSLTDVTDTQYF.

This clonotype was recorded a few times. This rearrangement joins TRBV5-1 to TRBJ1-2, with a tentative D call TRBD1 (6 bases). Trimming removed 4 bases at V and 1 base at J, with 11 bases between. The CDR3 loop spans 14 amino acids. Germline assignment: CDR1 SGHRS and CDR2 YFSETQ. The CDR3 coding sequence is TGCGCCAGCAGCATAGGACAGAGTAACTATGGCTACACCTTC. This sequence encodes CASSIGQSNYGYTF.

V is TRBV2 and J is TRBJ1-5; D call uncertain. Trimming cost V 4 bases and J 7 bases, with 11 bases left between them. The germline CDR1 and CDR2 sequences are SNHLY and FYNNEI. The CDR3 totals 13 residues. CDR3 residues: CASSGTSGQPQHF. Here the CDR3 DNA reads TGTGCCAGCAGTGGGACCTCAGGACAGCCCCAGCATTTT.

This chain connects TRBV7-9 to TRBJ1-2, with no clear D. The CDR3 loop spans 13 amino acids. Between the trimmed V and J ends, which lost 5 bases and 0 bases, there was a span of 7 bases. Per germline, CDR1 SEHNR and CDR2 FQNEAQ (reference sequence). CDR3 sequence reads: CASSRISNYGYTF. CDR3 DNA sequence: TGTGCCAGCAGCCGAATATCTAACTATGGCTACACCTTC. The full variable domain, in which reference TRBV7-9 and TRBJ1-2 provide the parts outside the CDR3, is DTGVSQNPRHKITKRGQNVTFRCDPISEHNRLYWYRQTLGQGPEFLTYFQNEAQLEKSRLLSDRFSAERPKGSFSTLEIQRTEQGDSAMYLCASSRISNYGYTFGSGTRLTVV.

The CDR3 region is CASSFQRERGTGELFF. The CDR3 DNA follows: TGTGCCAGCAGCTTTCAGCGGGAGCGCGGCACCGGGGAGCTGTTTTTT. This chain uses TRBV7-8 with TRBJ2-2; 8 nucleotides align to TRBD2. The CDR3 sequence is 16 residues long. CDR1 and CDR2 (germline): SGHVS, FQNEAQ. Trimming took 3 bases from V and 4 from J; bases not matched to a gene: 7.

The rearrangement uses TRBV20-1 and TRBJ2-3, with 8 nucleotides matching TRBD2. This CDR3 comprises 15 residues. J was trimmed by 5 bases and V by 5 bases; bases with no gene match: 12. Germline-derived CDR1 and CDR2 are DFQATT and SNEGSKA (reference sequence). DNA of the CDR3: TGCAGTGCTCGCCGGGACGGGGGGGCCCAAGATACGCAGTATTTT. Protein sequence: CSARRDGGAQDTQYF.

V and J are TRBV4-2 and TRBJ1-1; D call uncertain. CDR1 LGHNA and CDR2 YNFKEQ come from the germline V gene. The CDR3 runs 15 residues. With 5 bases removed from V and 2 bases from J, the gap between germline ends came to 15 bases. The CDR3 DNA follows: TGTGCCAGCAGCAAGCAACACGGAGGAAACACTGAAGCTTTCTTT. Translating gives CASSKQHGGNTEAFF.

This clonotype was recorded at least ten times. This chain joins TRBV12-3 or TRBV12-4 and TRBJ1-2; D gene uncertain. Trimming removed 7 bases at V and 5 bases at J, with 11 bases between. The CDR3 loop spans 12 amino acids. The CDR3 sequence is CASTDATYGYTF. The CDR3 nucleotides read TGTGCCAGCACCGACGCGACTTATGGCTACACCTTC.

V usage is TRBV11-1 and J usage is TRBJ2-1; D gene unclear. Germline CDR1 reads SGHAT; CDR2 reads FQDESV (reference sequence). Trimming shortened V by 1 base and J by 3 bases, and 10 bases separated the two germline ends. This CDR3 has 15 amino acids. The CDR3 protein is CASSLVRSLYNEQFF. CDR3 coding DNA: TGTGCCAGCAGCTTAGTGCGATCCCTCTACAATGAGCAGTTCTTC.

This chain connects TRBV6-1 to TRBJ1-2; maybe TRBD1 (5 bases). V lost 2 bases, J lost 6 bases, and 10 bases lay in between. Germline CDR1 is MNHNS and CDR2 is SASEGT. The CDR3 is 13 amino acids. This chain's CDR3 is CASSEQGGDGYTF. The CDR3, as DNA: TGTGCCAGCAGTGAACAGGGCGGCGATGGCTACACCTTC.